This TCR beta chain was recorded in a study of T-cell reconstitution after alpha-beta-depleted transplantation in children. The TCRbeta library incorporated unique molecular identifiers. TCRdb re-derived calls from the PCR reads in MiXCR, one entry per CDR3 protein. The sample lists about 410,000 distinct CDR3 sequences, roughly 22% occurring once. This CDR3 is 14 amino acids long. V dropped 5 bases and J dropped 7 bases, with 17 bases sitting between them. This clonotype was sampled from a human donor who donated a stem cell graft to a child with acute myeloid leukemia. The chain employs TRBV12-3 or TRBV12-4 and TRBJ2-5; D possibly corresponds to TRBD1 (5 bases). Source: PBMCs from the stem cell graft donor, taken from the stem cell graft. This CDR3 reads CASSGNPGFATQYF. The CDR3 DNA is TGTGCCAGCAGTGGAAATCCAGGGTTTGCGACCCAGTACTTC.